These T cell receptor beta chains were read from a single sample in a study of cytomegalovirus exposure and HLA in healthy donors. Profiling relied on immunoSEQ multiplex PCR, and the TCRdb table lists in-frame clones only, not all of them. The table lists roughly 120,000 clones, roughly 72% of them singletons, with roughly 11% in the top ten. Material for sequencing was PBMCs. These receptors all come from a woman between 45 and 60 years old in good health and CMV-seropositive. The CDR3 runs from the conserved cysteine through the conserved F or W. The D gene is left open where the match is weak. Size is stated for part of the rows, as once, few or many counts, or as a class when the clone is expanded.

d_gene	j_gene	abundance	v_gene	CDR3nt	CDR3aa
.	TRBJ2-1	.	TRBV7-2	TGTGCCAGCAGCTCAAACAATGAGCAGTTCTTC	CASSSNNEQFF
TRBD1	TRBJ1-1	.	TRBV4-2	TGTGCCACCTCGGACAGGGGTAGCACTGAAGCTTTCTTT	CATSDRGSTEAFF
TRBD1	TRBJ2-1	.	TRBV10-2	TGCGCCAGCAGCGACACCAAACAGGGGAATGAGCAGTTCTTC	CASSDTKQGNEQFF
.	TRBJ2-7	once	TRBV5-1	TGCGCCAGCAGCCCGGGACTGACTCCGGGTGAGCAGTATTTC	CASSPGLTPGEQYF
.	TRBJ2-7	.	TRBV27	TGTGCCAGCAGTACCCCTACGGCCGGGAAGATGGCCTACGAGCAGTACTTC	CASSTPTAGKMAYEQYF
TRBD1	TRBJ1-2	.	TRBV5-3	TGTGCCAGAAGCCAGTGGAATACAGGGGGGTATGGCTACACCTTC	CARSQWNTGGYGYTF
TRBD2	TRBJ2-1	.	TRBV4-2	TGTGCCAGCAGCCCAGAGGGGACTAGCGGGAGCGGGTCTTACAATGAGCAGTTCTTC	CASSPEGTSGSGSYNEQFF
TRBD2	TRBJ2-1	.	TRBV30	TGTGCCTGGAGTGTAAAAGTAGCGGGAGCCTACAATGAGCAGTTCTTC	CAWSVKVAGAYNEQFF
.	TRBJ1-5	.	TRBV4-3	TGCGCCAGCAGCCAAGAGGTCGGGTCCTATAGCAATCAGCCCCAGCATTTT	CASSQEVGSYSNQPQHF
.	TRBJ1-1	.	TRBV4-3	TGCGCCAGCAGCCAAGACCCAGGAGGGGACACTGAAGCTTTCTTT	CASSQDPGGDTEAFF
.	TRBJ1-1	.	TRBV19	TGTGCCAGTACCTCCAGGATGAACACTGAAGCTTTCTTT	CASTSRMNTEAFF
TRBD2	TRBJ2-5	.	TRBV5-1	TGCGCCAGCAGCCCCGGGACTAGCGGATTTCAAGAGACCCAGTACTTC	CASSPGTSGFQETQYF
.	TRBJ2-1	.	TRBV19	TGTGCCAGTAGTGTACTCTATGAGCAGTTCTTC	CASSVLYEQFF
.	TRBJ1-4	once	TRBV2	TGTGCCAGCAGCCCACAGGTCGAAGGGGAAAAACTGTTTTTT	CASSPQVEGEKLFF
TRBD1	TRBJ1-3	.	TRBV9	TGTGCCAGCAGCTACCGACAGGGGAAGGGAAACACCATATATTTT	CASSYRQGKGNTIYF